This is a list of T cell receptor beta chains from one sample in a study of CD8 T cells in Susac syndrome. In TCRdb, the immunoSEQ multiplex PCR reads were re-called with MiXCR into one record per CDR3 protein. The data contain 250,000 to 300,000 distinct CDR3 sequences, approximately 85% of them singletons. The sequencing sample was made of CD8+ T cells from PBMCs. These receptors all come from a human donor with multiple sclerosis. The CDR3 runs from the conserved cysteine through the conserved F or W. The order of the fields is J gene, clone size, D gene, V gene, CDR3 protein, CDR3 DNA. D genes are given only for firm matches. Size is stated for part of the rows, as once, few or many counts, or as a class when the clone is expanded.

>TRBJ2-1|NA|NA|TRBV28
CASSFPAEGSNEQFF
TGTGCCAGCAGTTTTCCCGCGGAAGGGTCGAATGAGCAGTTCTTC
>TRBJ2-5|once|TRBD1|TRBV12-3/TRBV12-4
CASSPAPGQGTETQYF
TGTGCCAGCAGCCCTGCTCCCGGACAGGGAACAGAGACCCAGTACTTC
>TRBJ2-3|NA|NA|TRBV7-3
CASSEIGQGGDTQYF
TGTGCCAGCAGCGAAATAGGACAGGGAGGGGATACGCAGTATTTT
>TRBJ1-6|few|NA|TRBV6-5
CASSSYSRGPGNSPLHF
TGTGCCAGCAGTTCTTACTCTCGGGGGCCCGGCAATTCACCCCTCCACTTT
>TRBJ1-2|NA|TRBD1|TRBV12-3/TRBV12-4
CASSPTGAPYGYTF
TGTGCCAGCAGCCCCACAGGGGCCCCCTATGGCTACACCTTC
>TRBJ1-1|NA|NA|TRBV27
CASQKGDTEAFF
TGTGCCAGCCAAAAGGGAGACACTGAAGCTTTCTTT
>TRBJ2-1|NA|TRBD2|TRBV7-6
CASSVMGLAGFNEQFF
TGTGCCAGCAGCGTGATGGGACTAGCGGGGTTCAATGAGCAGTTCTTC
>TRBJ2-7|once|TRBD1|TRBV29-1
CSVGDRGLLWEQYF
TGCAGCGTCGGGGACAGGGGGCTTTTATGGGAGCAGTACTTC
>TRBJ2-7|NA|TRBD2|TRBV9
CASSVTSSGYYEQYF
TGTGCCAGCAGCGTAACCTCTAGCGGCTACTACGAGCAGTACTTC
>TRBJ1-5|NA|NA|TRBV18
CASSPALASNQPQHF
TGTGCCAGCTCACCCGCCCTTGCGAGCAATCAGCCCCAGCATTTT
>TRBJ2-5|once|NA|TRBV7-9
CASSFAGSQETQYF
TGTGCCAGCAGCTTTGCGGGGTCGCAAGAGACCCAGTACTTC
>TRBJ1-5|NA|NA|TRBV6-5
CASSKRNQPQHF
TGTGCCAGCAGTAAAAGAAATCAGCCCCAGCATTTT
>TRBJ2-7|NA|NA|TRBV29-1
CSVEYTGKSYEQYF
TGCAGCGTTGAATACACAGGCAAGTCCTACGAGCAGTACTTC
>TRBJ2-1|NA|TRBD1|TRBV12-3/TRBV12-4
CASSPTGKYNEQFF
TGTGCCAGCAGCCCGACAGGGAAATACAATGAGCAGTTCTTC
>TRBJ2-2|NA|TRBD2|TRBV6-5
CASSYSKAGAFNTGELFF
TGTGCCAGCAGTTACTCGAAGGCGGGAGCCTTTAACACCGGGGAGCTGTTTTTT
>TRBJ2-7|NA|NA|TRBV5-5
CASSFRAGYYEQYF
TGTGCCAGCAGCTTCAGAGCCGGTTACTACGAGCAGTACTTC
>TRBJ2-1|NA|TRBD1|TRBV12-5
CASGSPGTGQGWGEQFF
TGTGCTAGTGGTTCCCCGGGGACGGGACAGGGATGGGGTGAGCAGTTCTTC
>TRBJ1-1|NA|NA|TRBV11-2
CASSLDPSVGAFF
TGTGCCAGCAGCTTAGATCCCAGTGTAGGGGCTTTCTTT
>TRBJ2-5|NA|TRBD2|TRBV12-3/TRBV12-4
CASSFGRHGLAPQETQYF
TGTGCCAGCAGTTTTGGTCGCCACGGACTAGCGCCGCAAGAGACCCAGTACTTC
>TRBJ2-1|NA|TRBD1|TRBV7-3
CASAPAERDRRYNEQFF
TGTGCCAGTGCTCCAGCTGAAAGGGACAGGCGATACAATGAGCAGTTCTTC
>TRBJ1-1|NA|NA|TRBV10-3
CAISGSGFTEAFF
TGTGCCATCAGTGGGTCGGGGTTCACTGAAGCTTTCTTT
>TRBJ2-7|NA|NA|TRBV21-1
CASSKGPPLAGGHYEQYF
TGTGCCAGCAGCAAAGGCCCTCCACTAGCTGGGGGCCACTACGAGCAGTACTTC
>TRBJ1-5|NA|TRBD1|TRBV27
CASSTLTGGGNQPQHF
TGTGCCAGCAGTACCCTGACAGGGGGCGGCAATCAGCCCCAGCATTTT
>TRBJ2-1|NA|NA|TRBV7-8
CASSLAGLGNEQFF
TGTGCCAGCAGCTTAGCGGGATTGGGAAATGAGCAGTTCTTC
>TRBJ2-3|NA|NA|TRBV28
CASSLVGVGTDTQYF
TGTGCCAGCAGTTTAGTGGGAGTAGGCACAGATACGCAGTATTTT
>TRBJ2-5|NA|NA|TRBV6-5
CASSYSTLGWQETQYF
TGTGCCAGCAGTTACTCGACCTTAGGATGGCAAGAGACCCAGTACTTC
>TRBJ2-1|NA|TRBD2|TRBV4-1
CASSQVAGDMYNEQFF
TGCGCCAGCAGCCAAGTAGCGGGAGACATGTACAATGAGCAGTTCTTC
>TRBJ2-1|NA|NA|TRBV19
CASRSRGELRKNEQFF
TGTGCCAGTAGGTCGAGGGGGGAGTTGAGAAAAAACGAGCAGTTCTTC